This TCR beta chain was recovered during a study of radiation and T cells in renal cell carcinoma. Clones were read by immunoSEQ multiplex PCR, and TCRdb kept only the in-frame ones, dropping some. The sample has tens of thousands of clones; about 85% are singletons. Study-level results: Without pretreatment biopsies, baseline tumor clonotype presence was undetermined. From baseline, blood top tumor clonotypes peaked at 2 weeks post-radiation.

The V end lost 5 bases, the J end lost 0 bases, and 8 bases lay between the germline ends. Per the germline V gene, CDR1 is SGHVS and CDR2 is FQNEAQ. The CDR3 is 15 residues long. Details on this clone: Its antigen remains unidentified.

Time point denoted: blood 4 weeks post-SBRT, at nephrectomy. Sample treatment: 15 Gy SBRT to primary tumor, nephrectomy 4 weeks later. Nephrectomy followed 15 Gy stereotactic body radiation by 4 weeks. The patient's renal cell carcinoma had clear cell pathology. The clonotype originates from a man aged 45 to 65 with renal cell carcinoma. The J gene is TRBJ2-6, the V gene TRBV7-8; D remains ambiguous. Specimen: blood, collected from a patient whose treatment included radiotherapy and nephrectomy. This CDR3 reads CASSLVFSGANVLTF. CDR3 in DNA: TGTGCCAGCAGCCTCGTTTTCTCTGGGGCCAACGTCCTGACTTTC.